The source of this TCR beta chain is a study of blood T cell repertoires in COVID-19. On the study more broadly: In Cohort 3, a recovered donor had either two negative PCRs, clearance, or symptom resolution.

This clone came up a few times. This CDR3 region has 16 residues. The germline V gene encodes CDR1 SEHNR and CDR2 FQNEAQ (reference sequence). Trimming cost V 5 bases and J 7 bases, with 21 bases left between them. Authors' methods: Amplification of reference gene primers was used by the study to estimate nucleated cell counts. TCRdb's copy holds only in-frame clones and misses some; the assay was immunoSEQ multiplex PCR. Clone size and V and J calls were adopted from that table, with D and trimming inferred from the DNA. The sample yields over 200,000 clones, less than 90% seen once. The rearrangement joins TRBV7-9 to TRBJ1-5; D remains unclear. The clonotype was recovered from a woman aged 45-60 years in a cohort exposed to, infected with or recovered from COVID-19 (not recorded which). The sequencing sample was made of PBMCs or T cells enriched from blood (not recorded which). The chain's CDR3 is CASSQVAVGKGQPQHF. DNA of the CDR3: TGTGCCAGCAGCCAGGTGGCTGTAGGTAAAGGACAGCCCCAGCATTTT.